This T cell receptor beta chain was found in a study of graft-versus-host responses after intestinal transplantation. This clone was recorded only once. What it binds is unknown. Sequencing was performed with immunoSEQ multiplex PCR; in TCRdb, only in-frame clones are kept and a portion is missing. Of tens of thousands of clones in the sample, approximately 92% are singletons; the top ten hold 1.1%. The CDR3 is made up of 14 amino acids. Germline V gene data show CDR1 as SGHRS and CDR2 as YFSETQ. The trim removed 5 bases at V and 0 bases at J, leaving 4 bases unmatched. The sequenced sample was unstimulated CD8+ T cells sorted from spleen or lymph node cells, obtained before transplant. This sequence was found in a human donor who was the organ donor for an intestinal transplant. The chain joins TRBV5-1 to TRBJ1-1, with 7 nucleotides matching TRBD1. CDR3 in amino acids: CASRRDRLNTEAFF. The CDR3 DNA is TGCGCCAGCAGACGGGACAGATTGAACACTGAAGCTTTCTTT.